What follows are 23 T cell receptor beta chains derived from one specimen sequenced in a study of blood T cells in healthy people across ages (dated by TCRdb to about 2015). Library creation used 5' RACE. For sequencing, an Illumina HiSeq 2500 was employed. The second PCR ran for about 6 to 11 cycles and used a J-beta primer mix along with a sample-barcoded 5' primer. TCRdb reprocessed the public reads (quality trimming at Q25 with fastp, clone calling with MiXCR) and kept in-frame beta chains. Entries are consolidated by CDR3 protein sequence, retaining the most common genes and DNA. Counted in this sample were some 640,000 distinct CDR3 sequences; 49% of them appeared once. Clones ranked in the top ten supply around a third of the sample. Sequenced sample: blood. The receptors shown here come from an older woman in good health.

The rearrangement uses TRBV5-6 and TRBJ2-5; 8 bases map to TRBD2. This CDR3 contains 15 residues. The germline V gene has CDR1 SGHDT and CDR2 YYEEEE. The ends lost 4 bases at V and 2 bases at J; junction bases unmatched: 7. CDR3 protein: CASSPGGAVQETQYF. In DNA, the CDR3 is TGTGCCAGCAGCCCCGGGGGGGCTGTTCAAGAGACCCAGTACTTC.

Turning to this clonotype: Being one base from a much bigger clone, this may be a read error. The chain joins TRBV12-3 or TRBV12-4 to TRBJ2-7; TRBD2 might be the D (6 bases). The CDR3 is made up of 12 amino acids. As DNA, the CDR3 is TGTGCCAGCAGCAGGGACTTCTACGACCAGTACTTC. Protein product: CASSRDFYDQYF.

This clonotype was picked up a small number of times. The chain uses TRBV27 and TRBJ1-2; TRBD1 might be the D (6 bases). Germline CDR1 is MNHEY and CDR2 is SMNVEV (reference sequence). V dropped 0 bases and J dropped 5 bases, with 13 bases sitting between them. The CDR3 totals 15 residues. The CDR3 DNA reads TGTGCCAGCAGTTTATCCGGCAGGGGCTCTTATGGCTACACCTTC. This codes for CASSLSGRGSYGYTF.

This clonotype was recorded many times. This chain connects TRBV20-1 to TRBJ1-1, with 7 bases aligning to TRBD1. The germline V gene has CDR1 DFQATT and CDR2 SNEGSKA (reference sequence). The CDR3 runs to 14 residues. The V gene end was trimmed by 0 bases and the J gene end by 1 base; junction bases not matched to a gene: 2. The CDR3 DNA is TGCAGTGCTAGAGATCGGACAGGGAACACTGAAGCTTTCTTT. Residues: CSARDRTGNTEAFF.

This clonotype appeared a few times. J is TRBJ2-1 and V is TRBV4-3; 12 bases align to TRBD2. The CDR3 loop spans 14 amino acids. Germline CDR1 and CDR2: LGHNA and YSLEER. Unmatched junction bases numbered 8, after V lost 7 bases and J lost 10 bases. The CDR3 DNA is TGCGCCAGCATGCTGACTAGCGGGAGCGGAGAGCAGTTCTTC. Its protein is CASMLTSGSGEQFF.

This clonotype was recorded a few times. V is TRBV12-3 or TRBV12-4 and J is TRBJ2-6; D not resolved. The CDR3 spans 12 residues. V lost 10 bases to trimming and J lost 4 bases, with 8 bases between them. The CDR3 is CATSYGANVLTF. Written as DNA, the CDR3 is TGTGCCACCTCTTACGGGGCCAACGTCCTGACTTTC.

This clonotype was seen at least ten times. V is TRBV7-3 and J is TRBJ2-1; D may be TRBD2 (6 bases). From germline, CDR1 is SGHTA and CDR2 FQGTGA. This CDR3 has 15 residues. V lost 5 bases, J lost 2 bases, and 13 bases lay in between. The CDR3 sequence: CASSLEAGAYNEQFF. CDR3 nucleotides: TGTGCCAGCAGCCTCGAAGCGGGCGCCTACAATGAGCAGTTCTTC.

In its sample, this clonotype was seen a few times. The chain joins TRBV29-1 to TRBJ2-6, with a tentative D call TRBD2 (5 bases). CDR1 and CDR2 from the germline V gene are SQVTM and ANQGSEA. Deletions cut 4 bases from V and 0 bases from J, with 10 bases between. This CDR3 contains 15 residues. The CDR3 spells CSVVGDHSGANVLTF. The CDR3 bases are TGCAGCGTTGTCGGGGATCACTCTGGGGCCAACGTCCTGACTTTC. The variable domain in full, with the rest retrieved from reference TRBV29-1 and TRBJ2-6, is SAVISQKPSRDICQRGTSLTIQCQVDSQVTMMFWYRQQPGQSLTLIATANQGSEATYESGFVIDKFPISRPNLTFSTLTVSNMSPEDSSIYLCSVVGDHSGANVLTFGAGSRLTVL.

The V call is TRBV6-2 or TRBV6-3, the J call TRBJ2-3; D gene ambiguous. The germline V gene encodes CDR1 MNHEY and CDR2 SVGEGT. V was shortened by 4 bases and J by 4 bases, with 6 bases between the two germline ends. This CDR3 comprises 12 residues. The CDR3 spells CASSFAADTQYF. CDR3 DNA: TGTGCCAGCAGTTTTGCTGCAGATACGCAGTATTTT.

This clonotype was counted a single time. The V gene is TRBV7-2, the J gene TRBJ2-1, with 7 positions matching TRBD2. The J call is in doubt because the DNA end fits TRBJ2-7 better. CDR1 and CDR2 (germline): SGHTA, FQGNSA. The CDR3 extends over 15 amino acids. The chain's CDR3 is CASSPLAGSRCEQYF. CDR3 coding DNA: TGTGCCAGCAGCCCCTTAGCGGGCTCCAGGTGTGAGCAGTACTTC.

The chain is built from TRBV5-1 and TRBJ1-1, with D tentatively TRBD1 (6 bases). V dropped 0 bases and J dropped 0 bases, with 12 bases sitting between them. Germline CDR1 is SGHRS and CDR2 is YFSETQ. The CDR3 is made up of 16 amino acids. In nucleotides, the CDR3 is TGCGCCAGCAGCTTGGCCGTGGGGACATTGAACACTGAAGCTTTCTTT. This encodes CASSLAVGTLNTEAFF. Full variable domain (missing parts from reference TRBV5-1 and TRBJ1-1): KAGVTQTPRYLIKTRGQQVTLSCSPISGHRSVSWYQQTPGQGLQFLFEYFSETQRNKGNFPGRFSGRQFSNSRSEMNVSTLELGDSALYLCASSLAVGTLNTEAFFGQGTRLTVV.

The chain has TRBV28 and TRBJ2-1; 8 nucleotides agree with TRBD2. V dropped 2 bases and J dropped 3; count of bases not matched to a gene: 12. The CDR3 has 18 amino acids. Germline CDR1 reads MDHEN; CDR2 reads SYDVKM. The CDR3: CASSLKPGIAGYYNEQFF. The CDR3 bases are TGTGCCAGCAGTTTAAAGCCGGGGATAGCGGGATACTACAATGAGCAGTTCTTC.

The chain couples TRBV2 to TRBJ2-7, with a weak D call TRBD2 (5 bases). CDR3 size: 15 residues. V was pared by 0 bases and J by 3 bases, with 12 bases between. Per the germline V gene, CDR1 is SNHLY and CDR2 is FYNNEI. CDR3 DNA: TGTGCCAGCAGTGAAGCGAGCGGCGGAATCTACGAGCAGTACTTC. Amino acids: CASSEASGGIYEQYF.

The rearrangement links TRBV20-1 to TRBJ2-5; D not certain. Trimming shortened V by 0 bases and J by 0 bases, and 5 bases separated the two germline ends. This CDR3 region has 13 residues. Germline assignment: CDR1 DFQATT and CDR2 SNEGSKA (reference sequence). The CDR3 sequence is CSARETYQETQYF. The CDR3 region has the DNA TGCAGTGCTAGAGAAACATACCAAGAGACCCAGTACTTC.

This CDR3 is CSARRQGSGEKLFF. The CDR3 DNA follows: TGCAGTGCTAGGCGACAGGGCAGTGGTGAAAAACTGTTTTTT. The chain couples TRBV20-1 to TRBJ1-4; TRBD1 agrees at 7 bases. Trimming took 3 bases from V and 7 from J; bases not matched to a gene: 8. This CDR3 contains 14 residues. Germline CDR1 and CDR2: DFQATT and SNEGSKA (reference sequence).

V gene TRBV20-1 combines with J gene TRBJ2-1; maybe TRBD1 (5 bases). The V gene lost 1 base and the J gene lost 6 bases, with 13 bases spanning the gap. Germline V gene data show CDR1 as DFQATT and CDR2 as SNEGSKA (reference sequence). The CDR3 is made up of 14 amino acids. CDR3 sequence (DNA): TGCAGTGCTAGAGGACAGTCAATCGGCAATGAGCAGTTCTTC. Its translation is CSARGQSIGNEQFF.

The sample holds a few counts of this clonotype. The genes are TRBV29-1 and TRBJ1-2; the D gene is possibly TRBD1 (6 bases). Germline V gene sequence: CDR1 SQVTM, CDR2 ANQGSEA. V lost 6 bases, J lost 2 bases, and 10 bases lay in between. The CDR3 extends over 12 amino acids. The DNA for the CDR3 is TGCAGCGTCAGGGACACGAACTATGGCTACACCTTC. It is translated as CSVRDTNYGYTF.

The gene calls are TRBV5-1 and TRBJ2-2; tentatively, D is TRBD2 (6 bases). The CDR3 consists of 14 residues. Per germline, CDR1 SGHRS and CDR2 YFSETQ. The V gene lost 4 bases and the J gene lost 3 bases, with 10 bases spanning the gap. The CDR3 DNA reads as TGCGCCAGCAGCCCGGGAGACTACACCGGGGAGCTGTTTTTT. It translates to CASSPGDYTGELFF.

The V call is TRBV6-5, the J call TRBJ2-5; TRBD2 might be the D (6 bases). V shed 2 bases and J shed 0 bases, with 13 bases lying between them. CDR3 length: 16 residues. Germline loops: CDR1 MNHEY, CDR2 SVGAGI. Written as DNA, the CDR3 is TGTGCCAGCAGTTACGTAGGAGGGGCGAACCAAGAGACCCAGTACTTC. It translates to CASSYVGGANQETQYF.

J is TRBJ2-4 and V is TRBV7-2, with TRBD2 identical over 12 bases. Per the germline V gene, CDR1 is SGHTA and CDR2 is FQGNSA. The junction had 8 bases not matched to a gene; V was cut back by 5 bases and J by 0 bases. The CDR3 extends over 18 amino acids. This CDR3 is CASSPGLAGGLAKNIQYF. In DNA form, the CDR3 reads TGTGCCAGCAGCCCTGGGCTAGCGGGAGGGTTAGCCAAAAACATTCAGTACTTC.

The chain couples TRBV13 to TRBJ2-7; 8 bases agree with TRBD1. V lost 5 bases, J lost 7 bases, and 16 bases stayed unmatched. Germline loops: CDR1 PRHDT, CDR2 FYEKMQ (reference sequence). The CDR3 runs 16 residues. CDR3 DNA sequence: TGTGCCAGCAGCACCCGGGACCAGGGGGCTTCTTCGGAGCAGTACTTC. Translating gives CASSTRDQGASSEQYF.

The V and J genes are TRBV20-1 and TRBJ1-1; D perhaps matches TRBD1 (5 bases). The CDR3 is made up of 12 amino acids. Trimming cost V 5 bases and J 1 base, with 8 bases left between them. CDR1 is DFQATT, CDR2 SNEGSKA, per germline (reference sequence). The CDR3 protein is CSAGDQNTEAFF. DNA for the CDR3: TGCAGTGCTGGGGACCAGAACACTGAAGCTTTCTTT.

As concerns this clonotype: Since a much larger clone is just one base distant, this may be a read error. The rearrangement joins TRBV12-3 or TRBV12-4 to TRBJ2-3; TRBD2 might be the D (5 bases). This CDR3 is built from 13 residues. V gave up 5 bases and J gave up 5 bases, with 11 bases separating them. DNA for the CDR3: TGTGCCAGCAGTCCCCGACTAAAAGATACGCAGTATTTT. This gives the protein CASSPRLKDTQYF.